One sample yielded the 28 T cell receptor beta chains listed below, sequenced in a study of blood T cell repertoires in COVID-19. The table came from immunoSEQ multiplex PCR; TCRdb's copy has only in-frame clones and leaves some out. The repertoire holds some 150,000 clones, with 80% to 90% as singletons. The sample consisted of peripheral blood. Receptors were obtained from a woman aged 55-69 years with COVID-19, enrolled during active disease.

The genes are TRBV6-5 and TRBJ1-4; perhaps TRBD1 as D (5 bases). This CDR3 spans 14 amino acids. Germline loops: CDR1 MNHEY, CDR2 SVGAGI. V was trimmed by 6 bases and J by 7 bases, leaving 15 bases between them. The DNA for the CDR3 is TGTGCCAGCAGAGTGACTCGTGGGGCTGAAAAACTGTTTTTT. Translation gives CASRVTRGAEKLFF.

The CDR3 DNA reads TGTGCCAGCAACCCATCCCCCCAGGAGGTCATTCAGTACTTC. Translation: CASNPSPQEVIQYF. This chain connects TRBV9 to TRBJ2-4, with a possible D match to TRBD2 (5 bases). The V gene lost 6 bases and the J gene lost 9 bases, with 19 bases spanning the gap. Germline V gene sequence: CDR1 SGDLS, CDR2 YYNGEE. CDR3 size: 14 residues. Full variable domain (missing parts from reference TRBV9 and TRBJ2-4): DSGVTQTPKHLITATGQRVTLRCSPRSGDLSVYWYQQSLDQGLQFLIQYYNGEERAKGNILERFSAQQFPDLHSELNLSSLELGDSALYFCASNPSPQEVIQYFGAGTRLSVL.

V and J are TRBV4-1 and TRBJ1-2; TRBD1 is a possible D gene (5 bases). CDR3 length equals 13 residues. From germline, CDR1 is MGHRA and CDR2 YSYEKL. V was trimmed by 0 bases and J by 3 bases, leaving 5 bases between them. The CDR3 here is CASSQDRDYGYTF. DNA of the CDR3: TGCGCCAGCAGCCAAGACAGGGACTATGGCTACACCTTC.

This clone was found a few times. The J gene is TRBJ1-5, the V gene TRBV5-1; TRBD1 is a possible D gene (6 bases). V lost 1 base, J lost 2 bases, and 10 bases lay in between. CDR1 and CDR2 (germline): SGHRS, YFSETQ. This CDR3 has 15 residues. CDR3 in amino acids: CASSLSPGGNQPQHF. The CDR3, as DNA: TGCGCCAGCAGCTTGAGCCCAGGGGGCAATCAGCCCCAGCATTTT.

This clone was observed a handful of times. V and J are TRBV27 and TRBJ1-1, with 7 positions matching TRBD1. J was trimmed by 4 bases and V by 0 bases; bases with no gene match: 5. Per the germline V gene, CDR1 is MNHEY and CDR2 is SMNVEV (reference sequence). CDR3 length equals 15 residues. CDR3 loop: CASSLSSRGFTEAFF. Written as DNA, the CDR3 is TGTGCCAGCAGTTTATCGTCCAGGGGGTTCACTGAAGCTTTCTTT.

This clone was seen just once. The genes are TRBV9 and TRBJ2-5; unclear D gene. Germline CDR1 SGDLS, CDR2 YYNGEE. Trimming shortened V by 4 bases and J by 1 base, and 11 bases separated the two germline ends. This CDR3 region has 14 residues. CDR3 amino acids: CASSPTVGQETQYF. In nucleotides, the CDR3 is TGTGCCAGCAGCCCAACGGTCGGCCAAGAGACCCAGTACTTC.

The chain joins TRBV19 to TRBJ1-4; TRBD1 matches 9 bases. V shed 7 bases, J shed 3 bases, and the junction held 6 bases outside the gene matches. The CDR3 contains 15 residues. Germline CDR1 is LNHDA and CDR2 is SQIVND (reference sequence). CDR3 sequence (DNA): TGTGCCAGTAAGAGACAGGGGGTGGCTAATGAAAAACTGTTTTTT. Amino acids: CASKRQGVANEKLFF.

The V gene is TRBV5-1, the J gene TRBJ2-5, with 7 bases matching TRBD2. The germline CDR1 and CDR2 sequences are SGHRS and YFSETQ. V gave up 0 bases and J gave up 2 bases; unmatched junction bases: 4. This CDR3 has 15 amino acids. CDR3 sequence reads: CASSLGGAGQETQYF. The DNA for the CDR3 is TGCGCCAGCAGCTTGGGTGGAGCGGGGCAAGAGACCCAGTACTTC.

This clone was seen a few times. This chain joins TRBV2 and TRBJ1-3; 7 nucleotides match TRBD1. The CDR3 sequence is 15 residues long. CDR1 and CDR2 (germline): SNHLY, FYNNEI. J was trimmed by 1 base and V by 7 bases; bases with no gene match: 7. The CDR3 reads CASKYRDSSGNTIYF. The CDR3 DNA follows: TGTGCCAGCAAGTATCGGGACAGTTCTGGAAACACCATATATTTT.

V usage is TRBV19 and J usage is TRBJ1-1; D is unresolved. The CDR3 sequence is 14 residues long. CDR1 LNHDA and CDR2 SQIVND come from the germline V gene (reference sequence). The ends were cut back, 5 bases at V and 4 bases at J, with 14 bases in the middle. CDR3 residues: CASSLLPRITEAFF. DNA of the CDR3: TGTGCCAGTAGTCTCCTTCCGAGGATCACTGAAGCTTTCTTT.

This clone was seen only a few times. The chain joins TRBV9 to TRBJ1-6; a possible D gene is TRBD1 (5 bases). This CDR3 has 14 amino acids. Deletions cut 0 bases from V and 14 bases from J, with 15 bases between. In germline, CDR1 is SGDLS, CDR2 YYNGEE. CDR3 residues: CASSVVGDKVTLHF. CDR3 DNA: TGTGCCAGCAGCGTAGTAGGGGATAAGGTCACCCTCCACTTT.

The J gene is TRBJ2-7, the V gene TRBV28; 7 bases match TRBD1. The CDR3 is made up of 11 amino acids. Unmatched junction bases numbered 2, after V lost 6 bases and J lost 6 bases. CDR1 is MDHEN, CDR2 SYDVKM, per germline. The CDR3 DNA sequence: TGTGCCAGCAGACAGGGGCCCGAGCAGTACTTC. Translating it yields CASRQGPEQYF.

The chain carries TRBV6-5 and TRBJ1-1; no clear D gene. The CDR3 runs to 14 residues. The V gene lost 6 bases and the J gene lost 6 bases, with 17 bases spanning the gap. Germline lookup yields CDR1 MNHEY and CDR2 SVGAGI. The CDR3 DNA follows: TGTGCCAGCAGGACGGAGGGCATGAGCCCTGAAGCTTTCTTT. This sequence encodes CASRTEGMSPEAFF.

The rearrangement uses TRBV9 and TRBJ2-7; 13 bases map to TRBD2. The CDR3 extends over 16 amino acids. V lost 4 bases to trimming and J lost 4 bases; unmatched junction nucleotides: 8. Looked up from germline, CDR1 is SGDLS and CDR2 is YYNGEE. The CDR3 region is CASSPGLAGVGYEQYF. The DNA of the CDR3 is TGTGCCAGCAGCCCAGGACTAGCGGGAGTAGGGTACGAGCAGTACTTC.

The chain is built from TRBV11-2 and TRBJ2-7, with 9 bases matching TRBD1. Per germline, CDR1 SGHAT and CDR2 FQNNGV. CDR3 length: 14 amino acids. The V and J ends lost 0 bases and 9 bases, in that order; junction bases with no gene match: 6. The DNA for the CDR3 is TGTGCCAGCAGCTTAGAGGAGTGGGACAGGGCGCAGTACTTC. It is translated as CASSLEEWDRAQYF.

The chain links TRBV5-1 to TRBJ1-1; 11 bases agree with TRBD1. There are 16 residues in the CDR3. V lost 2 bases to trimming and J lost 6 bases; unmatched junction nucleotides: 9. CDR1 is SGHRS, CDR2 YFSETQ, per germline. CDR3: CASSLGQGALKPEAFF. DNA of the CDR3: TGCGCCAGCAGCTTAGGACAGGGGGCATTGAAACCTGAAGCTTTCTTT.

This clone has only a few counts. The gene calls are TRBV2 and TRBJ1-2; the D gene is possibly TRBD1 (6 bases). Trimming left V 10 bases short and J 6 bases short, with 15 bases between. The CDR3 runs to 12 residues. Germline CDR1 and CDR2: SNHLY and FYNNEI. CDR3 sequence: CAKERGQHGYTF. The CDR3 DNA sequence: TGTGCCAAAGAAAGGGGACAACATGGCTACACCTTC.

The V call is TRBV7-2, the J call TRBJ2-5, with D tentatively TRBD1 (6 bases). The germline CDR1 and CDR2 sequences are SGHTA and FQGNSA. V lost 8 bases to trimming and J lost 5 bases, with 18 bases between them. The CDR3 is 14 residues long. The CDR3 loop is CASVPNTGPETQYF. In DNA form, the CDR3 reads TGTGCCAGCGTCCCAAATACAGGGCCCGAGACCCAGTACTTC.

This clone was detected once. V is TRBV24-1 and J is TRBJ1-3; 9 bases are a match to TRBD1. The CDR3 runs to 19 residues. J lost 8 bases, V lost 1 base, and 17 bases had no gene match. Germline V gives CDR1 KGHDR, CDR2 SFDVKD. Here the CDR3 reads CATSDFRSFGTGFSDTIYF. In DNA form, the CDR3 reads TGTGCCACCAGTGATTTCCGGAGCTTCGGGACAGGGTTTTCGGACACCATATATTTT.

Written as DNA, the CDR3 is TGTGCCAGCAGCTTCCTGCCTAGCTCCTACGAGCAGTACTTC. It translates to CASSFLPSSYEQYF. This rearrangement joins TRBV5-5 to TRBJ2-7; no reliable D call. The germline CDR1 and CDR2 sequences are SGHKS and YYEKEE (reference sequence). Trimming pared 2 bases from V and 0 bases from J, leaving 9 bases between. CDR3 length: 14 residues.

In this sample, this clone turned up once. The chain couples TRBV7-2 to TRBJ2-1, with 9 positions matching TRBD1. The V gene end was trimmed by 0 bases and the J gene end by 0 bases; junction bases not matched to a gene: 9. There are 19 residues in the CDR3. Germline V gene data show CDR1 as SGHTA and CDR2 as FQGNSA. The CDR3: CASSLAGTGFPSSYNEQFF. In DNA, the CDR3 is TGTGCCAGCAGCTTAGCTGGGACAGGGTTCCCGAGCTCCTACAATGAGCAGTTCTTC.

The gene calls are TRBV5-5 and TRBJ1-1, with D uncertain. CDR1 is SGHKS, CDR2 YYEKEE, per germline (reference sequence). V dropped 3 bases and J dropped 5 bases, with 14 bases sitting between them. This CDR3 is 14 amino acids long. The CDR3 region has the DNA TGTGCCAGCAGCTCGGAGGTGGGTCTAACTGAAGCTTTCTTT. Protein product: CASSSEVGLTEAFF.

The V call is TRBV11-3, the J call TRBJ2-2; the D gene is possibly TRBD2 (5 bases). Germline V CDR1 and CDR2: SGHNT, YENEEA. The CDR3 length is 16 residues. V was shortened by 4 bases and J by 4 bases, with 16 bases between the two germline ends. The CDR3 DNA reads as TGTGCCAGCAGCTCCCCTTTCGGGAAAGGCACCGGGGAGCTGTTTTTT. This codes for CASSSPFGKGTGELFF. Drawing the rest from reference TRBV11-3 and TRBJ2-2, the complete variable domain is EAGVVQSPRYKIIEKKQPVAFWCNPISGHNTLYWYLQNLGQGPELLIRYENEEAVDDSQLPKDRFSAERLKGVDSTLKIQPAELGDSAVYLCASSSPFGKGTGELFFGEGSRLTVL.

This chain connects TRBV4-2 to TRBJ1-5; 10 nucleotides align to TRBD1. The ends lost 2 bases at V and 0 bases at J; junction bases unmatched: 4. Germline V gene lookup returns CDR1 LGHNA and CDR2 YNFKEQ. This CDR3 is 17 amino acids long. The CDR3 DNA is TGTGCCAGCAGCCAATCGACAGGGGGCCGTAGCAATCAGCCCCAGCATTTT. It yields the protein CASSQSTGGRSNQPQHF.

The chain recombines TRBV10-3 with TRBJ1-4, with D unresolved. This CDR3 is 14 amino acids long. V shed 7 bases and J shed 4 bases, with 13 bases lying between them. Germline CDR1 and CDR2: ENHRY and SYGVKD. The CDR3 DNA reads as TGTGCCATCAAGCGGGCAGGCAATAATGAAAAACTGTTTTTT. Protein sequence: CAIKRAGNNEKLFF.

The J gene is TRBJ1-5, the V gene TRBV7-2, with D possibly being TRBD1 (5 bases). Trimming took off 4 bases at V and 2 bases at J, with 9 bases between the two ends. The CDR3 spans 14 residues. CDR1 and CDR2 from the germline V gene are SGHTA and FQGNSA. Written as DNA, the CDR3 is TGTGCCAGCAGCTGGGGGGGACGCAATCAGCCCCAGCATTTT. This gives the protein CASSWGGRNQPQHF.

This chain connects TRBV27 to TRBJ2-5, with 10 bases matching TRBD2. The V gene's germline CDR1 is MNHEY and CDR2 SMNVEV (reference sequence). V gave up 3 bases and J gave up 7 bases; unmatched junction bases: 8. The CDR3 loop spans 15 amino acids. The CDR3 here is CASSFTSGALGTQYF. The CDR3 coding sequence is TGTGCCAGCAGTTTTACTAGCGGGGCCCTCGGGACCCAGTACTTC.

The V call is TRBV6-5, the J call TRBJ2-7, with 10 bases identical to TRBD1. The CDR3 loop spans 16 amino acids. The V and J ends lost 0 bases and 3 bases, in that order; junction bases with no gene match: 5. CDR1 is MNHEY and CDR2 is SVGAGI in the germline V gene. The CDR3 nucleotides are TGTGCCAGCAGTTACTCGAGCGGACAGGGGGTCTACGAGCAGTACTTC. Residues: CASSYSSGQGVYEQYF.